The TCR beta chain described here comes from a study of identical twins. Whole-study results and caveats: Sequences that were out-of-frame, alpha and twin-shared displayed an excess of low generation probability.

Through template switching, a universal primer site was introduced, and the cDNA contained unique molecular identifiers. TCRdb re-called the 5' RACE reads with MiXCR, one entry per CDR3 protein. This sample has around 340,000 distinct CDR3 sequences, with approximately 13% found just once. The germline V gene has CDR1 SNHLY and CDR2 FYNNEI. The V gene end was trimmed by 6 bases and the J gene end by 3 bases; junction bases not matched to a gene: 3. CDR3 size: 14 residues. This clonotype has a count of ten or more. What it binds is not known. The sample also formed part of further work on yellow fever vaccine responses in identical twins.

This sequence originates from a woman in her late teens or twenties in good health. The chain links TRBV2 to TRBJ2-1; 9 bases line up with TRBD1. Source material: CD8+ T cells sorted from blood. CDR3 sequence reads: CASRWGQGYNEQFF. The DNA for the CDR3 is TGTGCCAGCAGGTGGGGACAGGGCTACAATGAGCAGTTCTTC.